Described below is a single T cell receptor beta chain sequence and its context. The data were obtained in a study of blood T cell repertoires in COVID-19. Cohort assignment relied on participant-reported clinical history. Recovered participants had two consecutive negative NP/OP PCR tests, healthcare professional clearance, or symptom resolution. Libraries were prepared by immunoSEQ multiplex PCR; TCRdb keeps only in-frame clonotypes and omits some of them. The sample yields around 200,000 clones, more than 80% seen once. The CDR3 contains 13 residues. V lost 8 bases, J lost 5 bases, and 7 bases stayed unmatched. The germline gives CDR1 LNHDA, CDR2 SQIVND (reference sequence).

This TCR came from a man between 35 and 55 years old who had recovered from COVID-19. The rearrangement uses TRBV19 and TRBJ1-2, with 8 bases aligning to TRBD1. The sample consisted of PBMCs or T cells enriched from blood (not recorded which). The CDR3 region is CASSRTGSYGYTF. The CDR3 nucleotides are TGTGCCAGTTCTCGGACAGGGAGTTATGGCTACACCTTC.